This TCR beta chain was retrieved from a study of PD-L1 blockade in urothelial cancer. In the study overall: Blood analysis occurred 3 weeks (second dose) and 6 weeks after treatment start.

Some clones are missing from TCRdb's copy, which holds only in-frame ones; the method was immunoSEQ multiplex PCR. The table shows about 83,000 clones, with about nine tenths occurring only once. The CDR3 contains 15 residues. V dropped 5 bases and J dropped 4 bases, with 18 bases sitting between them. From germline, CDR1 is SNHLY and CDR2 FYNNEI. The receptor's source is a woman aged 70-85 years with urothelial cancer. The source material was PBMCs, sampled around atezolizumab (anti-PD-L1) treatment. The chain combines TRBV2 with TRBJ2-7; D perhaps matches TRBD1 (6 bases). For the CDR3, the DNA is TGTGCCAGCAGTTCTTTACAGGGTAGTCTATACGAGCAGTACTTC. Its translation: CASSSLQGSLYEQYF.